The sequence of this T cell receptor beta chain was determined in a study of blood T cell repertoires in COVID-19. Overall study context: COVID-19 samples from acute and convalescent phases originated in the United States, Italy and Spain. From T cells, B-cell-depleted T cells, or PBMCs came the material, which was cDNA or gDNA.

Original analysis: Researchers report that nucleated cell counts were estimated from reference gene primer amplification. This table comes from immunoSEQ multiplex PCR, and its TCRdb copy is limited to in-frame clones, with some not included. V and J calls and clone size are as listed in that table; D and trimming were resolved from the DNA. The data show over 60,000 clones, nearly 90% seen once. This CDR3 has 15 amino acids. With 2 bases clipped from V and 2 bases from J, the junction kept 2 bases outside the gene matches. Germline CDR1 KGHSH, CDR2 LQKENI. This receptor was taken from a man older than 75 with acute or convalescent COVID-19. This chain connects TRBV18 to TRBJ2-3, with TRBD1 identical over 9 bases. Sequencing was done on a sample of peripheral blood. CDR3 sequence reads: CASSPGTGPTDTQYF. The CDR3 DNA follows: TGTGCCAGCTCACCAGGGACAGGGCCCACAGATACGCAGTATTTT.